Shown below are 7 T cell receptor beta chains from a single sample sequenced in a study of cytomegalovirus exposure and HLA in healthy donors. The PCR employed 60 Vbeta primers together with 13 Jbeta primers. The repertoire was sequenced with immunoSEQ multiplex PCR; TCRdb's copy has only in-frame clones and lacks some. Here the sample spans about 180,000 clones, 70% to 80% being singletons. Sequenced material: PBMCs. All receptors come from a man between 60 and 75 years old in good health and CMV-seronegative.

The V and J genes are TRBV4-2 and TRBJ1-1, with D tentatively TRBD1 (6 bases). The CDR3 consists of 15 residues. Trimming stripped 3 bases from V and 1 base from J, with 12 bases between. Germline-derived CDR1 and CDR2 are LGHNA and YNFKEQ. The CDR3 is CASSQITGTNTEAFF. CDR3 coding DNA: TGTGCCAGCAGCCAGATAACAGGGACGAACACTGAAGCTTTCTTT.

The chain has TRBV10-2 and TRBJ1-3; D perhaps matches TRBD1 (6 bases). V was cut by 6 bases and J by 3 bases, with 18 bases left in between. The CDR3 sequence is 16 residues long. The V gene's germline CDR1 is WSHSY and CDR2 SAAADI. The CDR3, as DNA: TGCGCCAGCAGCCTCAACCCAGGGGCCAGTGGAAACACCATATATTTT. This translates into CASSLNPGASGNTIYF.

CDR3 nucleotide sequence: TGCGCCAGCAGCCAAGCACAGCCCCCGAACACCGGGGAGCTGTTTTTT. It translates to CASSQAQPPNTGELFF. V is TRBV4-3 and J is TRBJ2-2; D is unclear. Germline V gene sequence: CDR1 LGHNA, CDR2 YSLEER. V lost 1 base and J 0 bases, leaving 9 bases between the germline ends. The length of the CDR3 is 16 residues.

The chain uses TRBV2 and TRBJ1-2, with 7 nucleotides matching TRBD1. The CDR3 length is 13 residues. Unmatched junction bases numbered 9, after V lost 6 bases and J lost 8 bases. Germline V CDR1 and CDR2: SNHLY, FYNNEI. The CDR3: CASRIQGSGGYTF. The CDR3 coding sequence is TGTGCCAGCAGAATACAGGGGTCGGGGGGCTACACCTTC.

The chain couples TRBV6-1 to TRBJ1-6, with D unclear. There are 13 residues in the CDR3. Germline V lookup: CDR1 MNHNS, CDR2 SASEGT. Trimming stripped 7 bases from V and 5 bases from J, with 9 bases between. CDR3 sequence reads: CASKDIHNSPLHF. CDR3 DNA sequence: TGTGCCAGCAAAGACATACATAATTCACCCCTCCACTTT.

This clone came up a few times. J is TRBJ1-1 and V is TRBV27; 8 bases line up with TRBD1. CDR3 size: 19 residues. J lost 1 base, V lost 5 bases, and 18 bases had no gene match. CDR1 and CDR2 (germline): MNHEY, SMNVEV (reference sequence). The CDR3 here is CASSPNSGGMGSANTEAFF. Written as DNA, the CDR3 is TGTGCCAGCAGTCCGAATTCAGGGGGCATGGGGTCTGCGAACACTGAAGCTTTCTTT.

This clone was observed a single time. This chain's CDR3 is CASSLDPTTGGYAQVTEAFF. DNA for the CDR3: TGCGCCAGCAGCTTGGATCCAACGACAGGGGGGTACGCTCAGGTCACTGAAGCTTTCTTT. The genes are TRBV5-1 and TRBJ1-1, with 9 bases lining up with TRBD1. Germline V lookup: CDR1 SGHRS, CDR2 YFSETQ. Trimming removed 0 bases from V and 4 bases from J; junction bases left unmatched: 19. This CDR3 has 20 amino acids.